These T cell receptor beta chains were read from a single sample in a study of cytomegalovirus exposure and HLA in healthy donors. The protocol was immunoSEQ multiplex PCR, while the TCRdb copy is restricted to in-frame clones and leaves out a portion. The sample gives over 150,000 clones, roughly 73% of which show up once; around 4.9% is in the top ten. Sequencing was performed on PBMCs. All receptors come from a male donor in good health and CMV-seronegative. Each CDR3 is given with its conserved first and last residue. The D gene is left open where the match is weak. Size is stated for part of the rows, as once, few or many counts, or as a class when the clone is expanded.

clone size	V gene	J gene	D gene	CDR3 protein
NA	TRBV19	TRBJ2-7	TRBD1	CASSIGTGTYEQYF
NA	TRBV6-1	TRBJ1-1	TRBD1	CASSRQGARMAFF
NA	TRBV6-1	TRBJ2-5	NA	CASSEPGRTGETQYF
NA	TRBV6-6	TRBJ1-4	TRBD1	CASSLRGSGEKLFF
few	TRBV15	TRBJ1-4	NA	CATSRDGAPNEKLFF
NA	TRBV28	TRBJ2-7	NA	CASGRQPPYEQYF
NA	TRBV28	TRBJ2-7	TRBD2	CASSSHGTRHEQYF
NA	TRBV5-5	TRBJ1-5	NA	CASSLLQGDNQPQHF
NA	TRBV5-6	TRBJ2-7	TRBD2	CASSPRGVAGPREQYF
NA	TRBV6-6	TRBJ1-1	TRBD1	CASSYRGRDEAFF
NA	TRBV19	TRBJ1-2	TRBD1	CASSVGTALAGYTF
NA	TRBV6-1	TRBJ1-2	TRBD1	CASKNRQGATYGYTF
NA	TRBV6-5	TRBJ2-1	NA	CASSPRRSSYNEQFF
NA	TRBV7-9	TRBJ2-1	NA	CASSLRDPGASYNEQFF
NA	TRBV5-1	TRBJ1-2	NA	CASSLGGEDYGYTF
NA	TRBV28	TRBJ1-5	TRBD1	CASKQGLGQPQHF
NA	TRBV7-9	TRBJ1-5	TRBD1	CASSSQGNQPQHF
NA	TRBV6-5	TRBJ1-5	NA	CASSYGRNSNQPQHF
once	TRBV5-4	TRBJ2-5	NA	CASSLTGLEEGETQYF
NA	TRBV7-9	TRBJ1-4	NA	CASSFIRRGATNEKLFF
NA	TRBV4-1	TRBJ2-2	TRBD2	CASSRLPLAGLTTAGELFF
NA	TRBV7-9	TRBJ1-5	NA	CASSKASHTGNQPQHF
NA	TRBV6-5	TRBJ1-1	TRBD1	CASSLDRGRNTEAFF
few	TRBV6-5	TRBJ1-5	NA	CASSRGEQPQHF
NA	TRBV13	TRBJ2-3	TRBD2	CASSGSGGSSYSTDTQYF
NA	TRBV6-1	TRBJ1-1	NA	CASSDGRVNTEAFF
NA	TRBV5-1	TRBJ1-1	NA	CASSPGHKDTEAFF
few	TRBV5-1	TRBJ2-7	NA	CASSFKIDSYEQYF
NA	TRBV19	TRBJ2-1	NA	CASTLTGQNNEQFF
few	TRBV18	NA	NA	CASSPPSSYEQYF
NA	TRBV5-1	TRBJ2-2	TRBD2	CASGTRDTGELFF
NA	TRBV5-6	TRBJ2-1	NA	CASSWDWRSYNEQFF
NA	TRBV7-8	TRBJ2-1	NA	CASSLAQRGSYNEQFF
NA	TRBV18	TRBJ1-4	TRBD1	CASSPSPGQGFEKLFF
NA	TRBV19	TRBJ1-1	TRBD1	CATGQGGPEAFF
NA	TRBV28	TRBJ1-4	TRBD1	CASSLLGQGAAREKLFF
NA	TRBV4-2	TRBJ2-2	NA	CASSPQTGITGELFF
few	TRBV6-5	TRBJ1-1	NA	CASSPRQYTEAFF
NA	TRBV6-1	TRBJ1-3	NA	CASTAGQSGNTIYF
NA	TRBV11-3	TRBJ1-1	NA	CASSLSGVSTEAFF
NA	TRBV30	TRBJ2-1	TRBD2	CAWSKGTSRWLEQFF
NA	TRBV10-3	TRBJ1-1	TRBD1	CAISAGQGGTEAFF
NA	TRBV27	TRBJ2-2	NA	CAREIRNRTTGELFF